The next 15 T cell receptor beta chains were all read from a single sample in a study of T-cell reconstitution after alpha-beta-depleted transplantation in children. Library preparation (for TCRbeta) was performed with unique molecular identifiers. MiXCR was run by TCRdb on the PCR reads, yielding one entry per CDR3 protein. The sample has 400,000 to 450,000 distinct CDR3 sequences, approximately 41% seen once; the top ten hold 27%. The sequences come from PBMCs, collected before TCRalphabeta/CD19-depleted stem cell transplant. Receptors were obtained from a girl between 2 and 10 years old with aplastic anemia, due to receive a stem cell transplant.

This clonotype was counted only a few times. The V and J genes are TRBV6-5 and TRBJ2-2; no reliable D call. Trimming took 4 bases from V and 2 from J, leaving 14 bases between them. This CDR3 contains 16 residues. CDR1 and CDR2 from the germline V gene are MNHEY and SVGAGI. CDR3 sequence (DNA): TGTGCCAGCAGTTCCAACAGTTTGATTAACACCGGGGAGCTGTTTTTT. It codes for CASSSNSLINTGELFF.

This clonotype was seen many times. J is TRBJ2-7 and V is TRBV7-6; the D is unclear. In germline, CDR1 is SGHVS, CDR2 FNYEAQ. The CDR3 contains 14 residues. The V end lost 1 base, the J end lost 4 bases, and 11 bases lay between the germline ends. The CDR3 coding sequence is TGTGCCAGCAGCTTAGGAGGAGAAGGGTACGAGCAGTACTTC. Protein product: CASSLGGEGYEQYF.

The sample holds many counts of this clonotype. The J gene is TRBJ2-7, the V gene TRBV7-9; unclear D gene. With 0 bases removed from V and 7 bases from J, the gap between germline ends came to 16 bases. From germline, CDR1 is SEHNR and CDR2 FQNEAQ (reference sequence). The CDR3 consists of 15 residues. The DNA of the CDR3 is TGTGCCAGCAGCTTAGCTCGAATGGGAATTCGAGAGCAGTACTTC. This gives the protein CASSLARMGIREQYF.

At least ten counts were recorded for this clonotype. V gene TRBV7-2 combines with J gene TRBJ2-5; D unclear. Germline lookup yields CDR1 SGHTA and CDR2 FQGNSA. Trimming took 8 bases from V and 7 from J, leaving 8 bases between them. CDR3 length equals 10 residues. CDR3 loop: CASAHGTQYF. CDR3 sequence (DNA): TGTGCCAGCGCCCACGGGACCCAGTACTTC.

This clonotype was counted only a few times. V and J are TRBV7-9 and TRBJ2-7; TRBD1 is a possible D gene (5 bases). CDR1 and CDR2 (germline): SEHNR, FQNEAQ (reference sequence). Between the trimmed V and J ends, which lost 0 bases and 5 bases, there was a span of 17 bases. The CDR3 runs 16 residues. CDR3 sequence reads: CASSLAPGRVADEQYF. CDR3 DNA: TGTGCCAGCAGCTTAGCTCCTGGCAGGGTTGCTGACGAGCAGTACTTC.

In DNA, the CDR3 is TGTGCCAGCAGCCCAGCGTCCGGGACCAACAATGAGCAGTTCTTC. This gives the protein CASSPASGTNNEQFF. V gene TRBV7-2 combines with J gene TRBJ2-1; D is perhaps TRBD1 or TRBD2 (5 bases each). The CDR3 totals 15 residues. The V and J ends lost 5 bases and 5 bases respectively, with 16 bases between them. Germline CDR1 is SGHTA and CDR2 is FQGNSA.

This clonotype was counted at least ten times. J is TRBJ2-7 and V is TRBV7-9; D gene uncertain. In germline, CDR1 is SEHNR, CDR2 FQNEAQ (reference sequence). This CDR3 is 13 amino acids long. The V end lost 5 bases, the J end lost 3 bases, and 11 bases lay between the germline ends. CDR3 DNA: TGTGCCAGCAGCGGTGTACTGGGCTACGAGCAGTACTTC. Encoded protein: CASSGVLGYEQYF.

The chain joins TRBV28 to TRBJ2-7; 10 nucleotides match TRBD2. This CDR3 is 14 amino acids long. J gave up 3 bases and V 5 bases, and 4 bases lay outside the gene matches. Per germline, CDR1 MDHEN and CDR2 SYDVKM. CDR3 sequence (DNA): TGTGCCAGCAGTGACCGGACTAGCGGCTACGAGCAGTACTTC. This encodes CASSDRTSGYEQYF. The full variable domain, in which reference TRBV28 and TRBJ2-7 provide the parts outside the CDR3, is DVKVTQSSRYLVKRTGEKVFLECVQDMDHENMFWYRQDPGLGLRLIYFSYDVKMKEKGDIPEGYSVSREKKERFSLILESASTNQTSMYLCASSDRTSGYEQYFGPGTRLTVT.

This clonotype showed up many times. This rearrangement joins TRBV6-5 to TRBJ2-7; 7 bases align to TRBD1. Per germline, CDR1 MNHEY and CDR2 SVGAGI. V gave up 2 bases and J gave up 4 bases; unmatched junction bases: 2. CDR3 length: 13 residues. This CDR3 is CASSYRQGYEQYF. CDR3 bases: TGTGCCAGCAGTTACCGACAGGGATACGAGCAGTACTTC.

This clonotype has ten or more counts. V and J are TRBV14 and TRBJ2-1; D may correspond to TRBD1 or TRBD2 (5 bases each). Trimming shortened V by 1 base and J by 9 bases, and 10 bases separated the two germline ends. The CDR3 runs to 13 residues. Germline lookup yields CDR1 SGHDN and CDR2 FVKESK. CDR3 sequence (DNA): TGTGCCAGCAGCCAAGTCAATGGGGGTGAGCAGTTCTTC. This sequence encodes CASSQVNGGEQFF.

The genes are TRBV20-1 and TRBJ2-6, with TRBD1 as a possible D gene (6 bases). Germline CDR1 is DFQATT and CDR2 is SNEGSKA (reference sequence). V was cut by 5 bases and J by 0 bases, with 11 bases left in between. The CDR3 loop spans 15 amino acids. CDR3 sequence (DNA): TGCAGTGCTCGAGGGGGTGCCTCTGGGGCCAACGTCCTGACTTTC. Translating it yields CSARGGASGANVLTF.

This clonotype was recorded at least ten times. The chain combines TRBV5-4 with TRBJ2-2; D gene unclear. The CDR3 is made up of 13 amino acids. V lost 5 bases and J 1 base, leaving 6 bases between the germline ends. Germline V gene lookup returns CDR1 SGHNT and CDR2 YYREEE (reference sequence). CDR3 coding DNA: TGTGCCAGCAGAGAAGGGAACACCGGGGAGCTGTTTTTT. Protein: CASREGNTGELFF.

The table lists this clonotype with a few counts. The V call is TRBV6-5, the J call TRBJ1-1; D call uncertain. CDR3 length: 14 amino acids. The V and J ends lost 3 bases and 0 bases respectively, with 8 bases between them. Germline-derived CDR1 and CDR2 are MNHEY and SVGAGI. This chain's CDR3 is CASSYSRLNTEAFF. CDR3 nucleotide sequence: TGTGCCAGCAGTTATAGCCGGTTGAACACTGAAGCTTTCTTT.

Ten or more counts support this clonotype. The chain is built from TRBV10-3 and TRBJ2-2; 7 nucleotides align to TRBD2. J was trimmed by 3 bases and V by 5 bases; bases with no gene match: 6. CDR1 and CDR2 (germline): ENHRY, SYGVKD. This CDR3 region has 15 residues. CDR3 nucleotide sequence: TGTGCCATCAGTTCACTCGCGGGAGACACCGGGGAGCTGTTTTTT. Its translation: CAISSLAGDTGELFF.

This clonotype was recorded at least ten times. The gene calls are TRBV11-2 and TRBJ2-2; 9 nucleotides align to TRBD1. Germline CDR1 and CDR2: SGHAT and FQNNGV. V shed 5 bases and J 1 base; nucleotides not matched to a gene: 8. There are 17 residues in the CDR3. This CDR3 is CASSRQGGDLNTGELFF. The CDR3 bases are TGTGCCAGCAGCCGACAGGGGGGGGATCTGAACACCGGGGAGCTGTTTTTT.